The TCR beta chain under discussion was sequenced for a study of shared clonotypes between healthy human individuals. The study's findings and limits: Owing to a small donor count, the genetic and exposure-history diversity represented was limited.

The method was immunoSEQ multiplex PCR; TCRdb's version includes in-frame clones alone and lacks a portion of them. The table shows 850,000 to 1,200,000 clones, with about 77% occurring only once. All donors were healthy HIV-negative adults lacking recent acute infections or vaccinations. The CD4+ fraction was divided into a CD45RA+ naive subset and a CD45RA-negative memory subset. Germline V gene sequence: CDR1 KGHSH, CDR2 LQKENI. The CDR3 sequence is 14 residues long. Trimming left V 3 bases short and J 4 bases short, with 13 bases between. Note on this clone: Its matching antigen is unknown.

V usage is TRBV18 and J usage is TRBJ2-7; D possibly corresponds to TRBD2 (5 bases). This TCR was sampled from a man younger than 35 in good health. Specimen: memory CD4+ T cells sorted from blood. Indicated subset: CD45RA-negative fraction. The CDR3 protein is CASSPGEGPYEQYF. In DNA, the CDR3 is TGTGCCAGCTCACCTGGAGAGGGCCCGTACGAGCAGTACTTC.